This T cell receptor beta chain was obtained from a study of cytomegalovirus exposure and HLA in healthy donors. Whole-study findings and limits: A later analysis, which compared TCR beta chains of equal frequency, found the HLA-associated ones more clonally expanded.

PCR employed 60 Vbeta and 13 Jbeta primers. This table comes from immunoSEQ multiplex PCR, and its TCRdb copy is limited to in-frame clones, with some not included. The profile shows 200,000 to 250,000 clones, 80% to 90% of them singletons. Trimming stripped 0 bases from V and 6 bases from J, with 9 bases between. This CDR3 comprises 13 residues. CDR1 SGHRS and CDR2 YFSETQ come from the germline V gene. As to this clone: Its matching antigen is unknown.

This TCR was recovered from a man aged 30 to 45 in good health and CMV-seronegative. The sequenced sample was PBMCs. The chain has TRBV5-1 and TRBJ1-2; D is possibly TRBD1 (6 bases). CDR3 residues: CASSLGGQDGYTF. The CDR3 bases are TGCGCCAGCAGCTTGGGGGGGCAGGATGGCTACACCTTC.